This T cell receptor beta chain was captured by sequencing in a study of T cells in Graves' hyperthyroidism and ophthalmopathy. PBMCs came from more than 8.5 ml fresh peripheral blood. Germline CDR1 and CDR2: MNHEY and SVGAGI. The trim removed 0 bases at V and 5 bases at J, leaving 3 bases unmatched. CDR3 size: 15 residues. RNA transcripts gave rise to amplified TCR beta CDR3 regions. Using the HTBI primer set, a first-round RT-PCR was run on the TCR CDR3. TCRdb analysed the multiplex PCR reads with MiXCR anew, one entry per CDR3 protein. The data hold about 410,000 distinct CDR3 sequences, with approximately 14% observed a single time.

The specimen sequenced was blood. The chain employs TRBV6-5 and TRBJ2-5, with 10 bases that match TRBD2. The sequence was collected from a man younger than 30 with Graves' ophthalmopathy. This CDR3 is CASSYSAGGPETQYF. In DNA, the CDR3 is TGTGCCAGCAGTTACTCAGCGGGAGGGCCGGAGACCCAGTACTTC.